This T cell receptor (beta chain) was recorded in a study of cytomegalovirus exposure and HLA in healthy donors (dated by TCRdb to 2015 to 2018). Regarding the study in general: According to an earlier analysis of several hundred of the donors, 150 million to 200 million T cells yielded 117 million unique TCR beta sequences and roughly 280 Gb of sequence data. About 300 gigabases of sequencing data and roughly 90 million unique TCR sequences were included in an early release covering several hundred HLA-typed donors. Of the 398 genotyped donors, 65% to 90% fell in the genetic ancestry cluster associated with self-reported Caucasian donors. The aim of the study was to test whether cataloging public T cell receptors could identify signatures of past pathogen exposure. Using immunosequencing, the study profiled T cell repertoires from 640 or so subjects and related those repertoires to cytomegalovirus serostatus. A separate validation cohort of 100 to 150 different subjects was used in addition to the roughly 670-subject first cohort. High-throughput TCR immunosequencing, statistical association of individual TCRs with disease status, and machine learning were combined to predict cytomegalovirus infection status. A later analysis re-analyzed previously published TCR beta repertoires from roughly 630 donors and added high-resolution HLA genotyping to study TCR occurrence patterns. In the later analysis, no new phenotypic data were used to find candidate immune exposures; instead, reliance was placed on TCR beta sequences and their occurrence across donors. To decide whether each TCR beta V gene segment behaved as functional or pseudogenic, an earlier analysis of fewer than 750 of the donors relied on high-throughput TCR beta sequencing. Donor age, sex, ethnicity and CMV serostatus were collected together with the repertoire data. Genome-wide SNP genotypes for about three fifths of the 666 donors were used in a later genetic analysis, which treated that subset as a discovery cohort. Every repertoire in the discovery cohort had been generated on one and the same sequencing platform. Class I and class II HLA loci were covered by the typing at four-digit resolution. The number of typed donors differed by locus: roughly 620-630 for A, B, C, DRB1 and DQB1; some 500 for DQA1; over 600 for DPA1; and around 450 for DPB1. Because of strong linkage in the cohort, five DR-DQ haplotypes were treated as single units for association and clustering. Among a few hundred genotyped donors of the cohort, an average of approximately 240,000 unique TCR beta nucleotide sequences were sequenced per donor, roughly a sixth of them non-productive.

In total, around 600 healthy bone marrow donors made up the cohort. All cohort members were sampled while nominally healthy, although unrecorded immune exposures were likely present. The donor was CMV seronegative and was included in the group of a few hundred seronegative cohort members. A peripheral blood sample was collected from each donor, and TCR beta sequencing was performed on peripheral blood mononuclear cells. The Qiagen DNeasy Blood Extraction Kit was used to extract genomic DNA from the blood cell samples. The CDR3 numbers 13 residues from cysteine through phenylalanine. Only the CDR3 part of the read is kept: 39 bases, read in frame from the first base. Based on the germline V gene (reference sequence), the CDR1 and CDR2 sequences are LNHDA and SQIVND. V is pruned by 2 bases and J by 7 bases, leaving 1 base of the junction without a gene match. As for this clone: No cognate antigen has been identified for it. It has no much larger one-base neighbor in the sample; base qualities were not kept.

Library preparation employed the immunoSEQ multiplex PCR assay. For the multiplex PCR, a mixture combining 60 forward primers for TCR Vbeta segments and 13 reverse primers for TCR Jbeta segments was used. A multiplex PCR assay on genomic DNA amplified the CDR3 region of rearranged TCR beta genes. Amplified TCR beta libraries were sequenced as 87-base-pair reads on the Illumina HiSeq System. The authors processed their data as follows. In a later analysis, around 80 million unique TCR beta chains were counted across the roughly 610 repertoires, and roughly 9.9 million of these chains were shared by at least two donors. Raw reads were error-corrected and collapsed into unique sequences by a nearest-neighbor algorithm in which closely related sequences were merged to remove PCR and sequencing errors. To assign V, D and J gene segments, CDR3 sequences were aligned to IMGT reference sequences. For a sequence to be retained, a match of at least six nucleotides was required to both a V gene segment and a J gene segment. Rearrangements were called productive when the CDR3 lacked stop codons and stayed in frame with V and J; all others were non-productive. Following IMGT convention, CDR3 was defined as the stretch from the second conserved V-encoded cysteine up to the conserved J-encoded phenylalanine. Sequences without an unambiguous match to a single V gene segment were excluded from the earlier analysis of almost 600 of the donors. An earlier analysis of 450 to 650 of the donors called V segments functional above 56.7% productive rearrangements and segregating when the between-donor standard deviation exceeded 5%. To diagnose cytomegalovirus status from the catalog of TCR beta chain sequences, a statistical classification framework was built. In a later analysis, TCR nucleotide sequences were compared against IMGT/GENE-DB human TR gene sequences so that V and J genes could be assigned. A later analysis assigned CDR3 sequences and most-parsimonious VDJ recombination scenarios with the TCRdist pipeline. In a later analysis, each TCR beta chain was defined by its CDR3 amino acid sequence together with its V-gene family, and reads without a unique V-gene family were excluded. As a way to deal with suspected cross-contamination and a sequencing artifact, a later analysis dropped 450 to 600 nucleotide sequences that were highly shared and had low generation probability. In a later analysis, a clonal expansion index was calculated for each public chain from normalized within-repertoire ranks of inferred template counts. A later analysis computed generation probabilities with a VDJ recombination model fitted to out-of-frame rearrangements, and checked the results against IGoR. In a later analysis, TCR-TCR, TCR-HLA and TCR-CMV co-occurrence was scored with hypergeometric tests, and a repertoire-size bias correction was applied to TCR pairs. To estimate false discovery rates, a later analysis permuted the HLA or CMV assignments 20 times. In a later analysis, co-occurring TCRs were grouped using DBSCAN, with TCRdist sequence similarity added in when clustering inside HLA-allele-positive subsets. Co-occurrence clustering excluded repertoires with fewer than 30,000 or more than 120,000 public chains, plus five with anomalous nucleotide sharing. In TCRdb, the immuneACCESS table is reduced to in-frame sequences with V and J assigned. These tables do not hold every clone; where another copy was compared, an unresolved V gene accounts for under half, and the others remain unexplained. That table supplies the V and J calls and clone size; D and trimming were determined from the DNA. For this sample the table gives approximately 160,000 clones, of which around 80% were detected only once. The ten largest clones capture less than 1.2% of the sample.

Summary of the overall study and its limitations: A cluster of highly shared sequence variants was judged likely to represent a technical artifact of the sequencing pipeline. Compared with the approximately 700-donor mean, donors in an Asian-associated ancestry cluster had fewer N-insertions in productive TCRs, according to a later genetic analysis. In a later analysis, HLA-associated TCR beta chains showed more clonal expansion and lower generation probabilities than non-associated chains that were equally common. Correlated functional status among segregating V segments might be attributable to linkage disequilibrium, but an unknown experimental factor could not be ruled out. Because counts were too low, 15 to 20 rarely observed V segments, including chromosome 9 orphons, were excluded from the earlier analysis of some 590 of the donors. Some IMGT-functional V segments, including TRBV6-2 and TRBV6-3, could not be distinguished by the 87-base-pair reads and were therefore excluded. In an earlier analysis of around 600 of the donors, most TCR beta V segments appeared in productive rearrangements about 90% or about 30% of the time, broadly matching IMGT annotations. The only immune exposure information available for the cohort was CMV serostatus. A later analysis found that most CMV-associated TCR beta chains appeared HLA-restricted, with HLA associations seemingly driven largely by CMV exposure. When HLA alleles, especially DR and DQ, strongly co-occurred, TCR associations were difficult to assign to individual alleles. It was suggested by the authors that the approach could potentially be generalized to other disease states and immunological phenotypes. Because HLA typing was missing for some donors at each locus, association tests included only the typed subset. In both the original and validation cohorts, the classifier was reported to diagnose cytomegalovirus status with high specificity and sensitivity. According to a later analysis, parvovirus B19, influenza, CMV and Epstein-Barr virus appeared linked to several top co-occurrence clusters. Most TCR sequences were observed very rarely across donors, whereas some public TCRs were present in many individuals. In a later analysis, the rate of TCR association differed among HLA loci, with DRB1 alleles having the most associated TCRs and HLA-C alleles having the fewest. Specific HLA alleles were associated with roughly 16,000 TCR beta sequences at a false discovery rate of 0.05 in a later analysis. In this cohort, only TCR beta chains were sequenced, and detectable features were limited by the absence of alpha or paired-chain data. A further reported finding was that TCR beta sequences accurately predicted the HLA-A and HLA-B alleles for most subjects in the first cohort. A few of the identified cytomegalovirus-associated TCR beta chains were confirmed in vitro to be specific for cytomegalovirus antigens. In a later genetic analysis, a missense DCLRE1C variant was associated with V-gene and J-gene trimming of TCR beta chains, and the association was replicated in an independent cohort. A total of 150 or so TCR beta chains were listed by the study as associated with cytomegalovirus. Roughly uniform sequencing depth across donors was assumed in presence/absence analyses, although this assumption may not hold.

The chain links TRBV19 with TRBJ2-1, with 8 central nucleotides matching TRBD1. The TCR originated in a woman in her forties in good health and CMV-seronegative. What was sequenced was PBMCs. CDR3 protein: CASSIRQGNEQFF. The DNA reads TGTGCCAGTAGTATACGACAGGGGAATGAGCAGTTCTTC.